This T cell receptor (beta chain) originates from a study of cytomegalovirus exposure and HLA in healthy donors (dated by TCRdb to 2016 to 2017). For context, the study as a whole: An earlier analysis of about 560 of the donors reported over 250 Gb of sequence data and 117 million unique TCR beta sequences obtained from about 179 million T cells. Roughly 300 gigabases of sequencing data and around 80 million unique TCR sequences made up an early release that covered 500 to 650 HLA-typed donors. Roughly 5 DR-DQ haplotypes were handled as single units for association and clustering because linkage in the cohort was strong. On average, roughly 240,000 unique TCR beta nucleotide sequences were sequenced per donor among 398 genotyped donors of the cohort, with 15% to 20% of those sequences being non-productive. To study patterns of TCR occurrence, a later analysis re-analyzed previously published TCR beta repertoires from 600 to 750 donors and added high-resolution HLA genotyping. The study aimed to test whether cataloging public T cell receptors could reveal signatures of past pathogen exposure. Rather than drawing on any new phenotypic data, the later analysis identified candidate immune exposures from TCR beta sequences and the way those sequences occurred across donors. Of the approximately 400 genotyped donors, around 81% fell in the genetic ancestry cluster associated with self-reported Caucasian donors. A later genetic analysis used genome-wide SNP genotypes for 398 of the 666 donors, treating that subset as a discovery cohort. HLA typing covered class I and class II loci at four-digit resolution. A separate validation cohort of approximately 120 different subjects was used in addition to the approximately 610-subject first cohort. An earlier analysis of 587 of the donors used high-throughput TCR beta sequencing to judge whether each TCR beta V gene segment behaved as functional or pseudogenic. Every discovery cohort repertoire had been produced on one sequencing platform. Alongside the repertoire data, information on donor age, sex, ethnicity and CMV serostatus was compiled. Typing coverage varied by locus: roughly 620-630 donors for A, B, C, DRB1 and DQB1; approximately 560 for DQA1; around 610 for DPA1; about 450 for DPB1. To predict cytomegalovirus infection status, the study brought together high-throughput TCR immunosequencing, statistical association of individual TCRs with disease status, and machine learning. Using immunosequencing, the study profiled T cell repertoires from around 670 subjects and related those repertoires to cytomegalovirus serostatus.

General findings and caveats noted by the study authors: CMV serostatus was the only immune exposure information available for the cohort. In a later analysis, the rate of TCR association differed among HLA loci, with DRB1 alleles having the most associated TCRs and HLA-C alleles having the fewest. The sequencing pipeline was judged likely to have produced a cluster of highly shared sequence variants as a technical artifact. In a later analysis, most CMV-associated TCR beta chains were found to appear HLA-restricted, with HLA associations seemingly driven largely by CMV exposure. A further reported finding was that TCR beta sequences accurately predicted the HLA-A and HLA-B alleles for most subjects in the first cohort. HLA typing was unavailable for some donors at each locus, so association tests used only the typed subset. The study gave a list of 150 to 200 TCR beta chains associated with cytomegalovirus. Presence/absence analyses assumed roughly uniform sequencing depth across donors, an assumption that may not hold. A later analysis found that HLA-associated TCR beta chains were more clonally expanded and had lower generation probabilities than equally common non-associated chains. Specific HLA alleles were associated with 15,000 to 20,000 TCR beta sequences at a false discovery rate of 0.05 in a later analysis. Correlated functional status among segregating V segments might reflect linkage disequilibrium, but an unknown experimental factor could not be ruled out. A few of the identified cytomegalovirus-associated TCR beta chains were confirmed in vitro to be specific for cytomegalovirus antigens. The classifier was reported to diagnose cytomegalovirus status with high specificity and sensitivity in both the original cohort and the validation cohort. Broadly in line with IMGT annotations, most TCR beta V segments showed up in productive rearrangements about 87% or about 30% of the time in an earlier analysis of around 550 of the donors. When HLA alleles, especially DR and DQ, strongly co-occurred, attributing TCR associations to individual alleles was difficult. A later analysis reported that several top co-occurrence clusters appeared linked to parvovirus B19, influenza, CMV and Epstein-Barr virus. In a later genetic analysis, fewer N-insertions in productive TCRs were reported among donors in an Asian-associated ancestry cluster than the approximately 630-donor mean. Only TCR beta chains were sequenced in this cohort, and the absence of alpha or paired-chain data limited detectable features. Some IMGT-functional V segments, including TRBV6-2 and TRBV6-3, could not be distinguished by the 87-base-pair reads and were therefore excluded. Because counts were too low, roughly 16 rarely observed V segments, including chromosome 9 orphons, were excluded from the earlier analysis of under 650 of the donors. The authors suggested that the approach could potentially be generalized to other disease states and immunological phenotypes. Most TCR sequences were seen in very few donors, while some public TCRs were found in many individuals. A later genetic analysis associated a missense DCLRE1C variant with V-gene and J-gene trimming of TCR beta chains, and an independent cohort replicated the association.

In total, about 650 healthy bone marrow donors made up the cohort. At the time of sampling, all cohort members were nominally healthy, though unrecorded immune exposures were likely present. The donor was CMV seropositive and was included in the group of 270 or so seropositive cohort members. Each donor provided a peripheral blood sample, and peripheral blood mononuclear cells were used for TCR beta sequencing. The Qiagen DNeasy Blood Extraction Kit was used to extract genomic DNA from the blood cell samples. This clone was detected only a few times. No cognate antigen has been identified for it. Base qualities are missing; no much larger clone stands one base away. V loses 3 bases of germline sequence and J loses 3 bases, and the interval between the two ends is 7 bases. CDR1 and CDR2 (SGHDT, YYEEEE) derive from the germline V gene. The CDR3, cysteine through phenylalanine, is 13 amino acids long. Only the CDR3 part of the read is kept: 39 bases, read in frame from the first base.

To prepare the library, the immunoSEQ multiplex PCR assay was applied. The multiplex PCR relied on a mix of 60 forward primers for TCR Vbeta segments and 13 reverse primers for TCR Jbeta segments. Amplification of the CDR3 region of rearranged TCR beta genes was performed with a multiplex PCR assay on genomic DNA. On the Illumina HiSeq System, the amplified TCR beta libraries were sequenced as 87-base-pair reads. As for how the authors treated the data: A later analysis counted some 80 million unique TCR beta chains across the 500 to 850 repertoires, and around 9.9 million of these chains were shared by at least two donors. Raw reads were error-corrected and collapsed into unique sequences by a nearest-neighbor algorithm in which closely related sequences were merged to remove PCR and sequencing errors. V, D and J gene segments were assigned by aligning CDR3 sequences to IMGT reference sequences. For a sequence to be retained, a match of at least six nucleotides to both a V gene segment and a J gene segment was required. Rearrangements were called productive when the CDR3 lacked stop codons and stayed in frame with V and J; all others were non-productive. Following IMGT convention, CDR3 was defined as the stretch from the second conserved V-encoded cysteine to the conserved J-encoded phenylalanine. The earlier analysis of a few hundred of the donors excluded sequences that lacked an unambiguous match to a single V gene segment. An earlier analysis of approximately 590 of the donors classified V segments as functional when productive rearrangements were above 56.7% and as segregating when the standard deviation between donors was above 5%. To diagnose cytomegalovirus status from the catalog of TCR beta chain sequences, a statistical classification framework was built. In a later analysis, TCR nucleotide sequences were compared against IMGT/GENE-DB human TR gene sequences so that V and J genes could be assigned. A later analysis assigned CDR3 sequences and most-parsimonious VDJ recombination scenarios with the TCRdist pipeline. In a later analysis, each TCR beta chain was defined by its CDR3 amino acid sequence together with its V-gene family, and reads without a unique V-gene family were excluded. As a way to deal with suspected cross-contamination and a sequencing artifact, a later analysis dropped under 600 nucleotide sequences that were highly shared and had low generation probability. For each public chain, a later analysis derived a clonal expansion index from normalized ranks of inferred template counts within each repertoire. In a later analysis, generation probabilities were computed using a VDJ recombination model fitted to out-of-frame rearrangements, and the results were checked against IGoR. A later analysis scored TCR-TCR, TCR-HLA and TCR-CMV co-occurrence with hypergeometric tests, applying a repertoire-size bias correction to TCR pairs. False discovery rates were estimated in a later analysis by permuting HLA or CMV assignments 20 times. In a later analysis, co-occurring TCRs were grouped using DBSCAN, and TCRdist sequence similarity was added for clustering within HLA-allele-positive subsets. Co-occurrence clustering excluded repertoires with fewer than 30,000 or more than 120,000 public chains, plus five with anomalous nucleotide sharing. Held by TCRdb, this immuneACCESS table contains in-frame sequences only and omits some clones. Under half of the omission traces to an unresolved V gene where checked; the cause of the rest is unknown. Clone size and V and J calls were adopted from that table, with D and trimming inferred from the DNA. The sample includes 150,000 to 180,000 clones, with about 84% observed a single time. Together, the top ten hold approximately 5.6% of the sample.

Recombination linked TRBV5-6 to TRBJ2-1; the D region possibly corresponds to TRBD2 (5 bases align). The sequenced sample was PBMCs. This TCR came from a woman aged 40-49 years in good health and CMV-seropositive. The DNA reads TGTGCCAGCAGCTCACTAGACTACAATGAGCAGTTCTTC. This yields the protein CASSSLDYNEQFF.